Below, 32 T cell receptor beta chains from the same sample are listed, as sequenced in a study of cytomegalovirus exposure and HLA in healthy donors. Sequencing used immunoSEQ multiplex PCR; TCRdb keeps in-frame clones, though not all of them. Of under 250,000 clones listed, roughly 85% are singletons. The sample was PBMCs. These receptors were taken from a young woman in good health and CMV-seronegative.

This clone was recorded once. This rearrangement joins TRBV7-6 to TRBJ1-1; D is unresolved. V lost 4 bases and J 1 base, leaving 22 bases between the germline ends. This CDR3 contains 18 residues. The germline CDR1 and CDR2 sequences are SGHVS and FNYEAQ. CDR3 in amino acids: CASSSWTAQPTQNTEAFF. CDR3 nucleotides: TGTGCCAGCAGCTCGTGGACGGCCCAGCCAACCCAGAACACTGAAGCTTTCTTT.

The CDR3 nucleotides read TGTGCGACCGGGGGATCCTACGAGCAGTACTTC. Protein: CATGGSYEQYF. The chain links TRBV15 to TRBJ2-7, with D tentatively TRBD2 (6 bases). The length of the CDR3 is 11 residues. Germline CDR1 and CDR2: LNHNV and YYDKDF (reference sequence).

J is TRBJ2-7 and V is TRBV6-5; 7 bases map to TRBD1. Germline V gene sequence: CDR1 MNHEY, CDR2 SVGAGI. V was clipped by 0 bases and J by 3 bases; unmatched bases: 5. The CDR3 extends over 15 amino acids. As DNA, the CDR3 is TGTGCCAGCAGTTACTCGGAGTCAGGGGGCTACGAGCAGTACTTC. Translation gives CASSYSESGGYEQYF.

V gene TRBV4-2 combines with J gene TRBJ2-7; TRBD2 matches 8 bases. With V trimmed by 4 bases and J by 3 bases, 8 bases remained unmatched. Germline loops: CDR1 LGHNA, CDR2 YNFKEQ. The CDR3 extends over 15 amino acids. The CDR3 spells CASSLERGPRYEQYF. The DNA for the CDR3 is TGTGCCAGCAGCCTCGAGCGGGGGCCCCGCTACGAGCAGTACTTC.

The table lists this clone with a count of one. The chain carries TRBV6-1 and TRBJ1-1; weak D call: TRBD1 (5 bases). There are 12 residues in the CDR3. Germline V gene data show CDR1 as MNHNS and CDR2 as SASEGT. V lost 8 bases and J lost 0, with 7 bases in between. In nucleotides, the CDR3 is TGTGCCAGCGAGACAGTGAACACTGAAGCTTTCTTT. Translated: CASETVNTEAFF.

V usage is TRBV21-1 and J usage is TRBJ1-1. TRBV21-1 is a recognized pseudogene. The CDR3 is 13 amino acids. The CDR3 nucleotides are TGTGCCAGCAGCCCAAGACCCTTCGAGGAAGCTTTCTTT. It encodes CASSPRPFEEAFF.

The chain has TRBV6-1 and TRBJ2-2; D gene unclear. Trimming took 5 bases from V and 2 from J, leaving 12 bases between them. The CDR3 loop spans 15 amino acids. Germline lookup yields CDR1 MNHNS and CDR2 SASEGT. CDR3 in amino acids: CASSLVRANTGELFF. CDR3 nucleotides: TGTGCCAGCAGTTTAGTACGGGCAAACACCGGGGAGCTGTTTTTT.

The rearrangement joins TRBV2 to TRBJ1-5; D is perhaps TRBD1 (5 bases). CDR1 is SNHLY and CDR2 is FYNNEI in the germline V gene. Trimming removed 7 bases at V and 0 bases at J, with 16 bases between. The CDR3 is 16 residues long. The CDR3 loop is CASKKGVWDSNQPQHF. The CDR3 nucleotides are TGTGCCAGCAAAAAAGGGGTTTGGGATAGCAATCAGCCCCAGCATTTT.

The chain recombines TRBV29-1 with TRBJ2-1; TRBD2 matches 11 bases. CDR1 and CDR2 from the germline V gene are SQVTM and ANQGSEA. V shed 7 bases and J 7 bases; nucleotides not matched to a gene: 9. The CDR3 totals 14 residues. The CDR3: CSAAGLAGGNEQFF. The DNA for the CDR3 is TGCAGCGCCGCGGGCCTAGCGGGGGGTAATGAGCAGTTCTTC.

This rearrangement joins TRBV27 to TRBJ2-1, with a possible D match to TRBD2 (6 bases). V was shortened by 2 bases and J by 7 bases, with 18 bases between the two germline ends. Looked up from germline, CDR1 is MNHEY and CDR2 is SMNVEV (reference sequence). CDR3 length equals 16 residues. The CDR3 DNA is TGTGCCAGCAGTTTACCCGAGCGGGTAGCGAGAAATGAGCAGTTCTTC. Translating gives CASSLPERVARNEQFF.

The CDR3 loop is CASSHHPAPVGQLPYEQYF. In DNA form, the CDR3 reads TGTGCCAGCAGCCACCACCCCGCCCCGGTGGGGCAGCTACCCTACGAGCAGTACTTC. The J gene is TRBJ2-7, the V gene TRBV7-7; TRBD1 is a possible D gene (5 bases). The germline gives CDR1 SSHAT, CDR2 FNYEAQ (reference sequence). V was trimmed by 5 bases and J by 2 bases, leaving 28 bases between them. CDR3 size: 19 residues.

This chain joins TRBV5-1 and TRBJ2-3; possibly TRBD2 for D (6 bases). The germline CDR1 and CDR2 sequences are SGHRS and YFSETQ. CDR3 length equals 16 residues. The V and J ends lost 0 bases and 2 bases respectively, with 13 bases between them. The CDR3 loop is CASSLALAFHTDTQYF. DNA of the CDR3: TGCGCCAGCAGCTTGGCCCTAGCGTTCCACACAGATACGCAGTATTTT.

The chain has TRBV6-1 and TRBJ2-2, with 8 bases aligning to TRBD2. Germline lookup yields CDR1 MNHNS and CDR2 SASEGT. This CDR3 is 15 amino acids long. V lost 4 bases, J lost 0 bases, and 1 base stayed unmatched. The CDR3 region is CASSGAGANTGELFF. CDR3 DNA: TGTGCCAGCAGTGGAGCGGGGGCGAACACCGGGGAGCTGTTTTTT.

The chain carries TRBV6-5 and TRBJ1-1, with unresolved D. CDR1 MNHEY and CDR2 SVGAGI come from the germline V gene. The V and J ends lost 2 bases and 1 base respectively, with 8 bases between them. This CDR3 spans 14 amino acids. The CDR3 coding sequence is TGTGCCAGCAGTTACGGCTTCCGGAACACTGAAGCTTTCTTT. It codes for CASSYGFRNTEAFF.

This rearrangement joins TRBV5-1 to TRBJ2-3; 8 positions agree with TRBD2. Unmatched junction bases numbered 8, after V lost 6 bases and J lost 2 bases. Germline CDR1 and CDR2: SGHRS and YFSETQ. The CDR3 has 15 residues. CDR3 bases: TGCGCCAGCACCCCCGGGGGGGGATACACAGATACGCAGTATTTT. Protein: CASTPGGGYTDTQYF.

This chain joins TRBV10-1 and TRBJ2-1; 7 nucleotides match TRBD1. The germline V gene encodes CDR1 WNHNN and CDR2 SYGVQD (reference sequence). The CDR3 is 13 amino acids. The V segment lost 0 bases and the J segment 11 bases; nucleotides outside the gene matches: 4. Written as DNA, the CDR3 is TGCGCCAGCAGTGAGTCTGTACAGGGGAAGCAGTTCTTC. This encodes CASSESVQGKQFF.

J is TRBJ2-7 and V is TRBV13, with 11 bases identical to TRBD2. The V gene end was trimmed by 5 bases and the J gene end by 4 bases; junction bases not matched to a gene: 7. CDR1 PRHDT and CDR2 FYEKMQ come from the germline V gene (reference sequence). This CDR3 is 15 amino acids long. Here the CDR3 reads CASSARLAGRYEQYF. The CDR3 DNA is TGTGCCAGCAGCGCTCGACTAGCGGGAAGATACGAGCAGTACTTC.

Here the CDR3 DNA reads TGTGCCAGCAGCTTAGCAGATTCCGGGGAGCTGTTTTTT. Translated, it gives CASSLADSGELFF. The chain carries TRBV7-9 and TRBJ2-2; D is unclear. Trimming shortened V by 0 bases and J by 6 bases, and 5 bases separated the two germline ends. Germline V CDR1 and CDR2: SEHNR, FQNEAQ (reference sequence). There are 13 residues in the CDR3.

In its sample, this clone was seen a few times. The chain couples TRBV19 to TRBJ1-1, with TRBD1 matching 8 bases. Germline-derived CDR1 and CDR2 are LNHDA and SQIVND (reference sequence). The CDR3 totals 15 residues. V dropped 6 bases and J dropped 0; count of bases not matched to a gene: 6. CDR3 sequence reads: CASSRTGNMNTEAFF. The DNA for the CDR3 is TGTGCCAGTAGCCGGACAGGGAACATGAACACTGAAGCTTTCTTT.

The chain has TRBV2 and TRBJ2-7, with TRBD1 identical over 7 bases. Germline V CDR1 and CDR2: SNHLY, FYNNEI. With V trimmed by 7 bases and J by 5 bases, 14 bases remained unmatched. The CDR3 sequence is 15 residues long. Here the CDR3 reads CASTVWIKQGNEQYF. The CDR3 nucleotides are TGTGCCAGCACCGTGTGGATTAAACAGGGGAACGAGCAGTACTTC.

This clone came up once. The chain joins TRBV5-6 to TRBJ1-3, with unresolved D. The V gene's germline CDR1 is SGHDT and CDR2 YYEEEE. V was shortened by 4 bases and J by 3 bases, with 8 bases between the two germline ends. The CDR3 extends over 13 amino acids. CDR3 coding DNA: TGTGCCAGCAGCCCCCGTCTTGGAAACACCATATATTTT. Residues: CASSPRLGNTIYF.

This chain connects TRBV30 to TRBJ2-1; TRBD1 or TRBD2 may be the D gene (6 bases each). Trimming took off 0 bases at V and 10 bases at J, with 13 bases between the two ends. The CDR3 is 13 amino acids. CDR1 and CDR2 from the germline V gene are GTSNPN and SVGIG (reference sequence). CDR3 sequence (DNA): TGTGCCTGGAGTGTACTGAGGGGGAGGGAGCAGTTCTTC. This encodes CAWSVLRGREQFF.

This clone was seen more than once but under ten times. The CDR3 DNA is TGTGCCAGCAGCTCTAGGGGGACCACTGAAGCTTTCTTT. As protein: CASSSRGTTEAFF. The chain links TRBV11-3 to TRBJ1-1, with D possibly matching TRBD1 (6 bases). Trimming cost V 4 bases and J 4 bases, with 10 bases left between them. The CDR3 has 13 residues. CDR1 SGHNT and CDR2 YENEEA come from the germline V gene.

The chain is built from TRBV4-1 and TRBJ2-5, with D maybe TRBD2 (5 bases). The CDR3 sequence is 15 residues long. V gave up 4 bases and J gave up 5 bases, with 17 bases separating them. Germline lookup yields CDR1 MGHRA and CDR2 YSYEKL. The chain's CDR3 is CASSPRTGLGETQYF. In DNA form, the CDR3 reads TGCGCCAGCAGCCCACGGACGGGGTTGGGGGAGACCCAGTACTTC.

This clone was recorded only once. V gene TRBV6-5 combines with J gene TRBJ1-2; D gene unclear. Deletions cut 0 bases from V and 5 bases from J, with 10 bases between. Germline CDR1 MNHEY, CDR2 SVGAGI. The CDR3 has 14 amino acids. This CDR3 is CASSYSKRVYGYTF. CDR3 DNA: TGTGCCAGCAGTTACTCGAAAAGGGTGTATGGCTACACCTTC.

This clone was counted once. The CDR3 loop is CATQGMNTEAFF. In DNA form, the CDR3 reads TGTGCCACCCAGGGGATGAACACTGAAGCTTTCTTT. The chain couples TRBV6-5 to TRBJ1-1; D possibly corresponds to TRBD1 (6 bases). The CDR3 sequence is 12 residues long. Per the germline V gene, CDR1 is MNHEY and CDR2 is SVGAGI. V dropped 10 bases and J dropped 0 bases, with 9 bases sitting between them.

This clone appeared a single time. V gene TRBV30 combines with J gene TRBJ2-3, with D possibly matching TRBD2 (6 bases). Germline CDR1 is GTSNPN and CDR2 is SVGIG (reference sequence). Trimming pared 3 bases from V and 1 base from J, leaving 17 bases between. This CDR3 contains 16 residues. Here the CDR3 reads CAWRGLGPRGTDTQYF. The CDR3 region has the DNA TGTGCCTGGAGGGGACTCGGGCCCCGGGGCACAGATACGCAGTATTTT. The whole variable domain, remainder taken from reference TRBV30 and TRBJ2-3, is SQTIHQWPATLVQPVGSPLSLECTVEGTSNPNLYWYRQAAGRGLQLLFYSVGIGQISSEVPQNLSASRPQDRQFILSSKKLLLSDSGFYLCAWRGLGPRGTDTQYFGPGTRLTVL.

CDR3 coding DNA: TGTGCCAGCAGTTACTCCTCAGGGAAGAACACTGAAGCTTTCTTT. Its translation is CASSYSSGKNTEAFF. The chain recombines TRBV6-5 with TRBJ1-1; TRBD1 might be the D (5 bases). Trimming pared 0 bases from V and 1 base from J, leaving 9 bases between. Per germline, CDR1 MNHEY and CDR2 SVGAGI. The CDR3 runs 15 residues.

The count of this clone is one. CDR3 sequence reads: CASRGGFYEQYF. CDR3 nucleotide sequence: TGTGCCAGCAGGGGGGGGTTCTACGAGCAGTACTTC. The genes are TRBV6-5 and TRBJ2-7, with 7 bases fitting TRBD2. CDR1 MNHEY and CDR2 SVGAGI come from the germline V gene. After removal of 6 bases from V and 3 bases from J, the junction contained 2 bases not matched to a gene. The CDR3 spans 12 residues.

The chain uses TRBV16 and TRBJ2-1; perhaps TRBD2 as D (5 bases). Germline V gives CDR1 KGHSY, CDR2 FQNENV. The CDR3 runs 15 residues. V gave up 4 bases and J gave up 8 bases, with 18 bases separating them. CDR3 sequence reads: CASSPSVFAGDEQFF. For the CDR3, the DNA is TGTGCCAGCAGCCCCTCCGTCTTCGCCGGGGATGAGCAGTTCTTC.

This clone has more than one count but fewer than ten. The chain carries TRBV14 and TRBJ2-7, with 7 bases matching TRBD1. CDR3 length: 13 residues. Germline V gene lookup returns CDR1 SGHDN and CDR2 FVKESK. V shed 6 bases and J 6 bases; nucleotides not matched to a gene: 8. CDR3 DNA: TGTGCCAGCAGACCCGACAGGGAGAGCGAGCAGTACTTC. Translated: CASRPDRESEQYF.

The J gene is TRBJ2-7, the V gene TRBV9, with a weak D call TRBD2 (6 bases). V lost 3 bases to trimming and J lost 3 bases, with 13 bases between them. The CDR3 is 14 amino acids. CDR1 and CDR2 (germline): SGDLS, YYNGEE. CDR3 nucleotide sequence: TGTGCCAGCAGCGCGGACTACTTAGGCTACGAGCAGTACTTC. This encodes CASSADYLGYEQYF.